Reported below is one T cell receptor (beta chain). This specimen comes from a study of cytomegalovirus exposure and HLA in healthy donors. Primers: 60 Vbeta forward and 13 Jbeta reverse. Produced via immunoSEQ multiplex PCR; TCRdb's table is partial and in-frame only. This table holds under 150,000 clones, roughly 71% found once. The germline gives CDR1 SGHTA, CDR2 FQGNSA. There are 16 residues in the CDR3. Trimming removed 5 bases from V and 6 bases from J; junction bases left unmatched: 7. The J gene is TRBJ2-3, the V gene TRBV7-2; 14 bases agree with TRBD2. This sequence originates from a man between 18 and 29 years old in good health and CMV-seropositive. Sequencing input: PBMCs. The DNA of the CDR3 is TGTGCCAGCAGCCAGACTAGCGGGGGGGCGGGGGATACGCAGTATTTT. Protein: CASSQTSGGAGDTQYF.